This T cell receptor beta chain was profiled in a study of CD8+ T cells in alopecia areata. This CDR3 is 16 amino acids long. V lost 0 bases and J lost 6, with 14 bases in between. CDR1 is LGHNA, CDR2 YSLEER, per germline. Once RNA had been extracted, it was reverse transcribed into cDNA to act as the sequencing template. The method was immunoSEQ multiplex PCR; TCRdb's version includes in-frame clones alone and lacks a portion of them. This table has approximately 180,000 clones, roughly 50% appearing once. Treatment in this sample: oral pan-JAK inhibitor, 5-10 mg twice daily. Whole-study results and caveats: Scalp clonality, together with expanded CD8+ clones among the top 100, fell significantly with tofacitinib.

A remark on this clone: What it binds is not known.

The rearrangement uses TRBV4-3 and TRBJ2-2, with D unresolved. This sample comprised CD8+ T cells sorted from blood, obtained at week 24, from a patient treated with tofacitinib. The receptor was isolated from a human donor with alopecia areata. The CDR3 here is CASSQDIGRTPGELFF. The CDR3, as DNA: TGCGCCAGCAGCCAAGATATCGGCAGGACCCCCGGGGAGCTGTTTTTT.